This TCR beta chain was profiled in a study of blood T cells in healthy people across ages (dated by TCRdb to between 2014 and 2016). With respect to the entire study: In model experiments, template switching captured about one uniquely barcoded TCR beta cDNA molecule for every two T cells. Using deep sequencing normalized with unique cDNA molecular identifiers, the study measured how TCR beta repertoire diversity changes with age. Donors were grouped into four age groups: young (average roughly 16 years), middle-aged (about 40), aged (approximately 67) and long-lived (around 80). To avoid experimental bias, donors of different ages were spread randomly across the sequencing lanes. For two donors (one aged 18 to 29 and one aged 80 or older), the study analyzed two additional independent replicas of 1 million unique cDNA reads from the same blood draw.

Donors were 40 or so systemically healthy Caucasian individuals from Russia aged about 6 to 100 years. Each donor gave approximately 10 milliliters of peripheral blood, collected into EDTA-treated Vacutainer tubes. Ficoll-Paque density-gradient centrifugation was used to isolate PBMCs, with at least 6.5 million per sample. Trizol reagent was used to extract total RNA from the PBMCs, yielding at least 6 micrograms per sample. For every donor, an aliquot of PBMCs went through flow cytometry to measure the percentages of naive CD45RAhigh/CD27high T cells. On this clonotype: Its antigen is not yet known. Base qualities were left out, and no much larger clone turns up one base away.

Beyond this particular receptor, the publication reports: The percentage of naive T cells measured by flow cytometry correlated strongly with observed TCR beta diversity. Donor CMV infection status was unknown, potentially confounding age-related changes in expanded clonotypes. Total diversity estimates from one million sequenced T cells were considered lower bounds and underestimates. As age increased, observed TCR beta diversity per million T cells dropped in a roughly linear way, and a significant reduction was already evident by age roughly 40. Conclusive comparison of naive and antigen-experienced compartments was prevented by the profiling of bulk unsorted PBMCs. Compared with the aged group, the long-lived group had more naive CD4+ T cells, fewer expanded clones and increased TCR diversity, a pattern suggesting age selection.

Library preparation used 5' RACE. The sequencer was an Illumina HiSeq 2500. A second PCR of about 7 to 12 cycles was run with a J-beta primer mix and a sample-barcoded 5' primer. A unique molecular identifier was introduced onto each TCR beta cDNA molecule by a template-switch 5' adaptor carrying 12 random nucleotides. At least 2.5 million CDR3-containing paired-end reads were obtained from each sample. First-strand cDNA was synthesized from all RNA with the Mint cDNA synthesis kit, primed by a TRBC-specific oligonucleotide. All cDNA was treated with uracil-DNA glycosylase and then went through a first 18-cycle PCR with the universal primers M1SS and BC2_uni_R. Processing in the source paper ran as follows. For normalization, 1 million high-quality reads were randomly selected from each sample, with every read carrying a distinct molecular identifier. Reads sharing molecular identifiers were discarded rather than binned into consensus sequences. MiTCR, with a Q25 quality threshold and the strictest error-elimination algorithm, was used for CDR3 identification, clonotype clustering and error correction. A nonparametric unseen species model using Euler transformation provided a lower-bound estimate of total TCR beta diversity. The public reads were quality trimmed at Q25 with fastp and then assembled into clones with MiXCR by TCRdb, keeping productive beta chains. Entries that share a CDR3 protein sequence are merged under the most common genes and DNA. Clone size and V and J calls follow TCRdb, not the original study. The sample contains some 1.5 million distinct CDR3 sequences, approximately 43% of them found a single time. 4% of the sample comes from the top ten.

Germline trimming: 5 bases from V, 4 bases from J; junction bases outside gene matches: 23. From its cysteine to its phenylalanine, the CDR3 spans 20 amino acids. The kept DNA is CDR3 alone, 60 bases in frame from the first base. The receptor comes from a woman younger than 30 in good health. Recombination joined TRBV12-3 or TRBV12-4 with TRBJ2-1; 7 bases in the middle match TRBD2. Sequencing was performed on blood. The bases are TGTGCCAGCAGTACCCAAATCGTCCGTCGGTGGGCTAGCGGATACAATGAGCAGTTCTTC. The translation is CASSTQIVRRWASGYNEQFF.